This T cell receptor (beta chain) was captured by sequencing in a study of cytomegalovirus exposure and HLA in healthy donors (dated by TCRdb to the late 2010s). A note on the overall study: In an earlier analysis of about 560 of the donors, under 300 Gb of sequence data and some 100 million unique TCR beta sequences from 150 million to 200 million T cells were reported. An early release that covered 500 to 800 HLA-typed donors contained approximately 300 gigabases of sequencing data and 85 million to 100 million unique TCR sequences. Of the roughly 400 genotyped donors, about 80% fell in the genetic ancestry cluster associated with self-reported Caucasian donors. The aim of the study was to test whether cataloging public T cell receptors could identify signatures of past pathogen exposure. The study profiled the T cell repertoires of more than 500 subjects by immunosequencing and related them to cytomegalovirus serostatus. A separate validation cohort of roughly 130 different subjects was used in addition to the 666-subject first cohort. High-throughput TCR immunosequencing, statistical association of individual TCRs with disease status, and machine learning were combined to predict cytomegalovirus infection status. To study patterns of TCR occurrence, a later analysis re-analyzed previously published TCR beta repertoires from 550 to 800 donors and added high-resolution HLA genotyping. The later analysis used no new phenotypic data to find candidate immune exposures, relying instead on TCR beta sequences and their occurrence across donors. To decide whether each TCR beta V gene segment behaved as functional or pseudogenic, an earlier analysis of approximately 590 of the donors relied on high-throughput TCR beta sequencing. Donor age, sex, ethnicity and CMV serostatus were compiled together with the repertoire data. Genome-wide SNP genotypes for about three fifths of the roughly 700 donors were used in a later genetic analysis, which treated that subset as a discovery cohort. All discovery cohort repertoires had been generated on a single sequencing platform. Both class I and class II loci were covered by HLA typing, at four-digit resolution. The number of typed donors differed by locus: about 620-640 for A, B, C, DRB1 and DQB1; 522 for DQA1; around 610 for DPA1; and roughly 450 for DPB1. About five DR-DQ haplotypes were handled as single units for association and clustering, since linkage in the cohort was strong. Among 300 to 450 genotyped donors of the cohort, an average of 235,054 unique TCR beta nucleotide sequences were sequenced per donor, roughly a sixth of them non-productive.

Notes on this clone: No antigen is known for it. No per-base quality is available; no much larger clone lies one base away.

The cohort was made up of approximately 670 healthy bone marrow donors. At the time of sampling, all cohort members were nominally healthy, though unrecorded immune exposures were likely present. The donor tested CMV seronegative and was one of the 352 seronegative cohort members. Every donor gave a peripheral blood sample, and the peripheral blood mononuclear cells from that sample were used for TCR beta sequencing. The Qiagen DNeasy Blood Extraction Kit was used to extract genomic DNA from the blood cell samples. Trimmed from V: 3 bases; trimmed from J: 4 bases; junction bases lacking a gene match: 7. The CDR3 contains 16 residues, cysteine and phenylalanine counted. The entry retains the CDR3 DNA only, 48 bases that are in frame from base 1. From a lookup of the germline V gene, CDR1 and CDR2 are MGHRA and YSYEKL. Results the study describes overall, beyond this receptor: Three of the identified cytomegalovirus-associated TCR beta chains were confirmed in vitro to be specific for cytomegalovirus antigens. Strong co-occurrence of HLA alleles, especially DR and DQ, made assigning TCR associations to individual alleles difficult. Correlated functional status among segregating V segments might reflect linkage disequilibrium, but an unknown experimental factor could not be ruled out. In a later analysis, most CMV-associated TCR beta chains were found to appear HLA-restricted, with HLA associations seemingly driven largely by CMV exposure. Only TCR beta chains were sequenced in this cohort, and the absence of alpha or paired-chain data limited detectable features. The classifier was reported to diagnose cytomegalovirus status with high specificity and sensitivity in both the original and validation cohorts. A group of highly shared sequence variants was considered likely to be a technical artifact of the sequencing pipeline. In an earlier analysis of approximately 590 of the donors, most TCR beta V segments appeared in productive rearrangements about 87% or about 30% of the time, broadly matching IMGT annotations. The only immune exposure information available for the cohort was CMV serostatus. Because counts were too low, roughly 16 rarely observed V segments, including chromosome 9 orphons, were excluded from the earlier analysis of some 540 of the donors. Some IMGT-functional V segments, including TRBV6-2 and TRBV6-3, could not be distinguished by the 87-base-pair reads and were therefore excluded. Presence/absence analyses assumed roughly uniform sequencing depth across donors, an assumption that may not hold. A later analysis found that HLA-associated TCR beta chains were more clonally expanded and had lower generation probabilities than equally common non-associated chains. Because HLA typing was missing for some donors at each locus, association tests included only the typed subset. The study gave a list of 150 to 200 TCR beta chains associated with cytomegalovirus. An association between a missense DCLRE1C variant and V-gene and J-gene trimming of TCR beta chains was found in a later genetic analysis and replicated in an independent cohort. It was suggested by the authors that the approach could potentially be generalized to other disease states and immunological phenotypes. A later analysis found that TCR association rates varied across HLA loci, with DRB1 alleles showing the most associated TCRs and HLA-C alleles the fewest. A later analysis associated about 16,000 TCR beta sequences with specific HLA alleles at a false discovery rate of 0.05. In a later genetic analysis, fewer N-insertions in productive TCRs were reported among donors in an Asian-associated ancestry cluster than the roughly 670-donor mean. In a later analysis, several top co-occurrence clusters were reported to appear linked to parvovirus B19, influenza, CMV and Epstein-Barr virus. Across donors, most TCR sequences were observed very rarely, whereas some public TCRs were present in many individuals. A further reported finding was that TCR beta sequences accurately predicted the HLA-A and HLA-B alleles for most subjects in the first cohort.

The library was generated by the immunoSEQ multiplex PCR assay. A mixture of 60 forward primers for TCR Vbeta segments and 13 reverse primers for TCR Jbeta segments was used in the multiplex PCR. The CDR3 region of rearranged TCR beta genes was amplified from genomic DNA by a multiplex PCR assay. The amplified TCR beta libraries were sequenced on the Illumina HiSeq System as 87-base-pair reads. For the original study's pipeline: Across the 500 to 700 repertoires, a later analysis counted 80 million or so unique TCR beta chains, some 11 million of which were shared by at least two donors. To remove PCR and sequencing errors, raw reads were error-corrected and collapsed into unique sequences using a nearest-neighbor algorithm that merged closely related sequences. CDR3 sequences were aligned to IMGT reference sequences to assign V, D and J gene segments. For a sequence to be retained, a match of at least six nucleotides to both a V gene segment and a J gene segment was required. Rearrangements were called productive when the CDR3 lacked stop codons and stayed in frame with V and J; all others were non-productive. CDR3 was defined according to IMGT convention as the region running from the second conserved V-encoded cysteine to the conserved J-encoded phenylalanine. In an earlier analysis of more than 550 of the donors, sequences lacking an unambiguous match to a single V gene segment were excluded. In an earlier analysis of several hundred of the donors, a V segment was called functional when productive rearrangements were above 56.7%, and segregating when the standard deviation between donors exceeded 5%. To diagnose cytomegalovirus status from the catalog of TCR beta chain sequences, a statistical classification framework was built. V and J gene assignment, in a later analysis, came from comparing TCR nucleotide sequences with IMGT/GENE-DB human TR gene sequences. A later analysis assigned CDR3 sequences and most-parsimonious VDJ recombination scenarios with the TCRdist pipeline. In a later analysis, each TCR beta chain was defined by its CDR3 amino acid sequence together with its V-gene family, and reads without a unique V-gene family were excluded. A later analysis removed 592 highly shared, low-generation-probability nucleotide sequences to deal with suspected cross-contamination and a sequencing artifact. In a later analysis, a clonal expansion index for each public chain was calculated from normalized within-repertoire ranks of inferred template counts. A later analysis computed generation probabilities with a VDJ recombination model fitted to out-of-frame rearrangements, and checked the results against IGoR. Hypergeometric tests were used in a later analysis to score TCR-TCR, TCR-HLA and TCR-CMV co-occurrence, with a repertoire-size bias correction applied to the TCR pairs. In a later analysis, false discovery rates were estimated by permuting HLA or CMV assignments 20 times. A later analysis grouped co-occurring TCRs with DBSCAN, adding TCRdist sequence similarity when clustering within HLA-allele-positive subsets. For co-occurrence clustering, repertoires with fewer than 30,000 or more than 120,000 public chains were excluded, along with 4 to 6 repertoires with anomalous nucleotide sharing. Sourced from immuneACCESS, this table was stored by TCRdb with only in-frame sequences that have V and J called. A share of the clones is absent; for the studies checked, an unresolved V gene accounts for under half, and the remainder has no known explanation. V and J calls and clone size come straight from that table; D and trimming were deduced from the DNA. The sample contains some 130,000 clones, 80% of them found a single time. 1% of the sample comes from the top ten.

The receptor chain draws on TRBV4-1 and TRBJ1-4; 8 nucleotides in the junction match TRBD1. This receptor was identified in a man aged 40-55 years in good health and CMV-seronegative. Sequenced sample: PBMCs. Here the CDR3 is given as CASSHSQGADNEKLFF. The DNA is TGCGCCAGCAGCCACTCCCAGGGGGCCGATAATGAAAAACTGTTTTTT.